The entry below describes one T cell receptor (beta chain). The data were obtained in a study of blood T cell repertoires in COVID-19. Some clones are missing from TCRdb's copy, which holds only in-frame ones; the method was immunoSEQ multiplex PCR. The sample has under 200,000 clones, 88% seen once. The CDR3 extends over 15 amino acids. CDR1 ENHRY and CDR2 SYGVKD come from the germline V gene. V was clipped by 3 bases and J by 6 bases; unmatched bases: 7. This sequence originates from a man aged 60-69 years with acute or convalescent COVID-19. The chain combines TRBV10-3 with TRBJ1-4; 7 bases map to TRBD1. Sequences were obtained from peripheral blood. The CDR3 here is CAISDYTGADEKLFF. CDR3 sequence (DNA): TGTGCCATCAGTGACTATACAGGGGCGGATGAAAAACTGTTTTTT.